Below, 23 T cell receptor beta chains from the same sample are listed, as sequenced in a study of T cells in Graves' hyperthyroidism and ophthalmopathy. The TCR beta CDR3 regions underwent amplification using RNA transcripts as the source. First-round RT-PCR targeting the TCR CDR3 was performed with the HTBI primer set. Each CDR3 protein is one row after TCRdb ran MiXCR on the multiplex PCR reads. Here the sample spans about 510,000 distinct CDR3 sequences, 14% being singletons. The sample comprised blood. These receptors were taken from a middle-aged woman with Graves' hyperthyroidism.

This chain links TRBV6-1 with TRBJ1-5; tentative D call: TRBD1 (6 bases). The V end was cut by 4 bases, the J end by 7 bases, with 20 bases between. Germline CDR1 MNHNS, CDR2 SASEGT. This CDR3 is built from 16 residues. CDR3 sequence: CASSGNLASTGQPQHF. In nucleotides, the CDR3 is TGTGCCAGCAGTGGGAATTTGGCCTCCACAGGGCAGCCCCAGCATTTT.

The sample holds many counts of this clonotype. V gene TRBV6-1 combines with J gene TRBJ1-1; 7 bases map to TRBD1. The V gene end was trimmed by 10 bases and the J gene end by 4 bases; junction bases not matched to a gene: 12. This CDR3 region has 14 residues. Per germline, CDR1 MNHNS and CDR2 SASEGT. CDR3 amino acids: CATGTDQMGTEAFF. In DNA form, the CDR3 reads TGTGCCACCGGGACAGACCAAATGGGCACTGAAGCTTTCTTT.

A few counts support this clonotype. The V and J genes are TRBV9 and TRBJ2-1, with 13 bases identical to TRBD2. Trimming at V came to 0 bases and at J to 12 bases, leaving 3 bases not matched to a gene. Germline V gene data show CDR1 as SGDLS and CDR2 as YYNGEE. The CDR3 is made up of 14 amino acids. The CDR3 reads CASSVGLAGGGQFF. The DNA for the CDR3 is TGTGCCAGCAGCGTAGGACTAGCGGGAGGTGGGCAGTTCTTC.

This clonotype was picked up a small number of times. The chain is built from TRBV28 and TRBJ2-3; tentative D call: TRBD2 (5 bases). Germline CDR1 reads MDHEN; CDR2 reads SYDVKM. This CDR3 is built from 16 residues. Trimming removed 6 bases from V and 6 bases from J, with 22 bases in between. The CDR3 protein is CASRTPSGRGVDTQYF. In nucleotides, the CDR3 is TGTGCCAGCAGAACTCCGAGCGGACGGGGTGTGGATACGCAGTATTTT.

Many counts were recorded for this clonotype. Relative to the germline gene, one junction end is altered; a read error may explain this. The rearrangement uses TRBV5-1 and TRBJ1-4; 11 bases are shared with TRBD1. CDR3 size: 15 residues. CDR1 SGHRS and CDR2 YFSETQ come from the germline V gene. Written as DNA, the CDR3 is TGTGCCAGCAGCCCAGGACAGGGGGCGACTGAAAAACTGTTTTTT. Its protein product is CASSPGQGATEKLFF.

At least ten counts were recorded for this clonotype. The chain combines TRBV20-1 with TRBJ2-1; weak D call: TRBD2 (5 bases). The CDR3 runs 13 residues. Germline CDR1 is DFQATT and CDR2 is SNEGSKA (reference sequence). The V end lost 2 bases, the J end lost 8 bases, and 13 bases lay between the germline ends. The CDR3 DNA sequence: TGCAGTGCTAGATCAACTAGTGGAGATGAGCAGTTCTTC. Translating gives CSARSTSGDEQFF.

This clonotype showed up many times. The rearrangement links TRBV30 to TRBJ2-7; D call uncertain. The CDR3 is 12 residues long. Germline V gene lookup returns CDR1 GTSNPN and CDR2 SVGIG (reference sequence). V was pared by 2 bases and J by 2 bases, with 7 bases between. This CDR3 is CAWSTVTYEQYF. The CDR3 coding sequence is TGTGCCTGGAGTACAGTTACCTACGAGCAGTACTTC.

The rearrangement links TRBV28 to TRBJ1-6; D unresolved. The germline CDR1 and CDR2 sequences are MDHEN and SYDVKM. The CDR3 length is 14 residues. The V end lost 3 bases, the J end lost 4 bases, and 7 bases lay between the germline ends. CDR3 nucleotides: TGTGCCAGCAGTTTGGCACAGTATAATTCACCCCTCCACTTT. This encodes CASSLAQYNSPLHF.

The gene calls are TRBV12-3 or TRBV12-4 and TRBJ2-1; the match to TRBD2 covers 9 bases. The CDR3 length is 15 residues. V lost 5 bases to trimming and J lost 6 bases; unmatched junction nucleotides: 8. The CDR3 protein is CASSRSGSGGNEQFF. The CDR3, as DNA: TGTGCCAGCAGTCGTAGCGGGAGCGGAGGCAATGAGCAGTTCTTC.

Only a few counts were recorded for this clonotype. The rearrangement joins TRBV14 to TRBJ1-3; TRBD1 is a possible D gene (6 bases). CDR3 length equals 16 residues. V was clipped by 2 bases and J by 0 bases, with 11 bases between them. CDR1 and CDR2 from the germline V gene are SGHDN and FVKESK. In DNA form, the CDR3 reads TGTGCCAGCAGCCAACAGGGGACCCGCTCTGGAAACACCATATATTTT. It codes for CASSQQGTRSGNTIYF.

At least ten counts were recorded for this clonotype. The chain has TRBV28 and TRBJ2-3, with 9 bases lining up with TRBD1. Losses at the gene ends were 7 bases for V and 1 base for J; bases not matched to a gene: 9. The CDR3 covers 16 residues. Per germline, CDR1 MDHEN and CDR2 SYDVKM. CDR3 bases: TGTGCCAGCACCCCTTCCGGACAGGGGCGCACAGATACGCAGTATTTT. It translates to CASTPSGQGRTDTQYF.

The chain has TRBV7-8 and TRBJ1-3; unclear D gene. Looked up from germline, CDR1 is SGHVS and CDR2 is FQNEAQ. V was trimmed by 5 bases and J by 4 bases, leaving 15 bases between them. CDR3 length equals 15 residues. For the CDR3, the DNA is TGTGCCAGCAGCGCCTGGGTGGGGTTCGGAAACACCATATATTTT. Translation gives CASSAWVGFGNTIYF.

The rearrangement links TRBV6-5 to TRBJ2-1; D not certain. Per germline, CDR1 MNHEY and CDR2 SVGAGI. This CDR3 has 15 residues. With 2 bases removed from V and 0 bases from J, the gap between germline ends came to 8 bases. CDR3 protein: CASSYDPSSYNEQFF. The CDR3 nucleotides read TGTGCCAGCAGTTACGACCCGAGCTCCTACAATGAGCAGTTCTTC.

At least ten counts were recorded for this clonotype. The chain recombines TRBV3-1 with TRBJ2-7; 13 bases are a match to TRBD2. The CDR3 has 16 residues. Germline loops: CDR1 LGHDT, CDR2 YNNKEL (reference sequence). With 2 bases clipped from V and 5 bases from J, the junction kept 6 bases outside the gene matches. The CDR3 reads CASSQLAGTSGNEQYF. DNA of the CDR3: TGTGCCAGCAGCCAATTAGCTGGGACTAGCGGGAACGAGCAGTACTTC.

This clonotype was detected ten times or more. This chain links TRBV28 with TRBJ1-4; D is undetermined. Deletions cut 6 bases from V and 0 bases from J, with 11 bases between. In germline, CDR1 is MDHEN, CDR2 SYDVKM. CDR3 length: 15 residues. The CDR3 loop is CASRQYTATNEKLFF. In DNA, the CDR3 is TGTGCCAGCAGGCAATACACCGCAACTAATGAAAAACTGTTTTTT. Based on the CDR3 plus reference TRBV28 and TRBJ1-4, the full variable domain is DVKVTQSSRYLVKRTGEKVFLECVQDMDHENMFWYRQDPGLGLRLIYFSYDVKMKEKGDIPEGYSVSREKKERFSLILESASTNQTSMYLCASRQYTATNEKLFFGSGTQLSVL.

The chain links TRBV6-2 or TRBV6-3 to TRBJ2-1; D gene uncertain. V was cut by 2 bases and J by 13 bases, with 9 bases left in between. Germline CDR1 reads MNHEY; CDR2 reads SVGEGT. The CDR3 consists of 11 residues. The CDR3 is CASSYGQRQFF. The CDR3 bases are TGTGCCAGCAGTTACGGGCAGCGCCAGTTCTTC.

This clonotype was seen only a few times. The chain links TRBV12-3 or TRBV12-4 to TRBJ2-4; D gene unclear. This CDR3 is built from 14 residues. The germline V and J ends were trimmed by 1 base and 3 bases, with 7 bases remaining between them. DNA of the CDR3: TGTGCCAGCAGTTTAGACAGTTTCAAAAACATTCAGTACTTC. Translating it yields CASSLDSFKNIQYF.

This clonotype was detected many times. This chain uses TRBV28 with TRBJ1-1, with D perhaps TRBD1 (6 bases). Germline V lookup: CDR1 MDHEN, CDR2 SYDVKM. Deletions cut 7 bases from V and 5 bases from J, with 20 bases between. CDR3 length: 15 residues. The CDR3 nucleotides are TGTGCCAGCACCTCTCATGGCAGGGGAGGTACTGAAGCTTTCTTT. Translated, it gives CASTSHGRGGTEAFF.

Regarding this clonotype: Given a much more abundant clone one base away, this may be a read error. No conserved phenylalanine or tryptophan ends this CDR3, so it is likely a read error. This chain joins TRBV30 and TRBJ2-7; 11 positions match TRBD1. CDR3 size: 14 residues. The V gene's germline CDR1 is GTSNPN and CDR2 SVGIG (reference sequence). CDR3 sequence (DNA): TGTGCTTCGGAGGGGACAGGGGGCTCCTACGAGCAGTACTCC. Protein product: CASEGTGGSYEQYS.

This clonotype was seen only a few times. The chain couples TRBV9 to TRBJ2-3, with TRBD1 matching over 8 bases. J lost 4 bases, V lost 1 base, and 5 bases had no gene match. This CDR3 has 15 residues. Germline values: CDR1 SGDLS, CDR2 YYNGEE. The CDR3 protein is CASSVRRQGPDTQYF. Here the CDR3 DNA reads TGTGCCAGCAGCGTAAGGAGACAGGGGCCAGATACGCAGTATTTT.

This clonotype was detected a few times. This sequence joins TRBV27 and TRBJ2-3; TRBD2 agrees at 13 bases. The V and J ends lost 5 bases and 4 bases, in that order; junction bases with no gene match: 6. Germline V gene data show CDR1 as MNHEY and CDR2 as SMNVEV (reference sequence). The CDR3 is 16 amino acids. In DNA, the CDR3 is TGTGCCAGCAGTACCAGGACTAGCGGGAGCGCAGATACGCAGTATTTT. Amino acids: CASSTRTSGSADTQYF.

The CDR3 DNA follows: TGTGCCAGCAGTGAAGGTCTGGCGGGACGAAAAAATGAGCAGTTCTTC. Its translation is CASSEGLAGRKNEQFF. The chain recombines TRBV6-1 with TRBJ2-1; D is possibly TRBD2 (6 bases). Germline values: CDR1 MNHNS, CDR2 SASEGT. Trimming took 1 base from V and 7 from J, leaving 17 bases between them. There are 16 residues in the CDR3.

This clonotype was counted ten times or more. This chain joins TRBV28 and TRBJ2-1; D unclear. The V gene's germline CDR1 is MDHEN and CDR2 SYDVKM. The CDR3 consists of 14 residues. With 5 bases removed from V and 2 bases from J, the gap between germline ends came to 10 bases. CDR3 protein: CASSGPATYNEQFF. CDR3 DNA sequence: TGTGCCAGCAGTGGCCCGGCTACCTACAATGAGCAGTTCTTC.